This TCR beta chain was identified in a study of blood T cell repertoires in COVID-19. Across the study: The samples span acute and convalescent COVID-19 from the United States, Italy and Spain.

V gave up 2 bases and J gave up 6 bases, with 17 bases separating them. Per the germline V gene, CDR1 is SGHDT and CDR2 is YYEEEE. The CDR3 is 15 amino acids. In terms of age and location, participants ranged from roughly 18 to 90 years and lived in fewer than 30 US areas. Cohort placement rested on clinical history that participants reported themselves. Sequencing used immunoSEQ multiplex PCR; TCRdb keeps in-frame clones, though not all of them. The sample consists of 200,000 to 250,000 clones, 70% to 90% of them appearing once. The TCR originated in a man aged 30 to 39 with acute COVID-19. The chain joins TRBV5-6 to TRBJ1-2, with TRBD1 as a possible D gene (5 bases). The sample comprised PBMCs or T cells enriched from blood (not recorded which). CDR3 nucleotides: TGTGCCAGCAGCTTTCATCTGGGAGGGGTTGATGGCTACACCTTC. Protein sequence: CASSFHLGGVDGYTF.